This T cell receptor beta chain is from a study of molecular identifiers for immune sequencing clone quantification. Whole-study results and caveats: Clones that exceeded 20 RNA copies held over 99% of effector molecules, yet under 1% in naive cells.

This clonotype was counted at least ten times. Antigen unknown. Methods described previously, with TCR primers listed, were used for bulk TCR libraries. TCRdb analysed the PCR reads with MiXCR anew, one entry per CDR3 protein. The data contain roughly 320,000 distinct CDR3 sequences, 20% to 25% of them singletons. The germline V gene encodes CDR1 DFQATT and CDR2 SNEGSKA (reference sequence). J lost 2 bases, V lost 2 bases, and 12 bases had no gene match. The CDR3 runs to 17 residues. This TCR came from a human donor in good health. Some libraries in this study had Jurkat cell RNA spiked in. Sequencing input: naive CD8+ T cells from blood, with Jurkat cell RNA spiked in. Subset here: FACS-sorted CD8+CD4-CCR7+CD45RA+ naive T cells. The chain links TRBV20-1 to TRBJ2-3, with 8 bases identical to TRBD2. CDR3 coding DNA: TGCAGTGCTAGACCTATTAGCGGGAATAAACTCACAGATACGCAGTATTTT. Protein product: CSARPISGNKLTDTQYF.